A selection of T cell receptor beta chains follows, all from one sample in a study of T-cell memory formation after mild COVID-19. From the 5' RACE reads, TCRdb called clonotypes with MiXCR, one entry per CDR3 protein. The sample shows 400,000 to 500,000 distinct CDR3 sequences, about a sixth of them seen only once. Sequences were obtained from PBMCs or a T cell subset sorted from them (not recorded which). The receptors originated from a man aged 18 to 30 who had mild COVID-19 (a few samples of this study predate the infection). Cell type and time point are not known. Both conserved end residues are part of each CDR3. D genes are given only for firm matches. Clone size is given for some rows only: seen once, a few or many times, or a class if the clone is expanded.

d_call j_call v_call clone_size cdr3_nt cdr3_aa
TRBD1 TRBJ2-7 TRBV4-3 . TGCGCCAGCAGCCCGCGCCCCCCGGGACAGGGGTACGAGCAGTACTTC CASSPRPPGQGYEQYF
. TRBJ2-3 TRBV15 many TGTGCCACCGGAGTCTCCGGCACAGATACGCAGTATTTT CATGVSGTDTQYF
TRBD1 TRBJ1-1 TRBV5-1 few TGCGCCAGCAGCTTTTATGGGTCAGGGGGCTCGTACACTGAAGCTTTCTTT CASSFYGSGGSYTEAFF
TRBD1 TRBJ1-2 TRBV20-1 . TGCAGTGCTACTGGGACAGGAAAATATAACTATGGCTACACCTTC CSATGTGKYNYGYTF
. TRBJ1-5 TRBV20-1 . TGCAGTATATCTCCCGGTAGCAATCAGCCCCAGCATTTT CSISPGSNQPQHF
. TRBJ1-1 TRBV9 few TGTGCCAGCAGCCCACGGACAGACCTCATGAACACTGAAGCTTTCTTT CASSPRTDLMNTEAFF
TRBD1 TRBJ2-3 TRBV25-1 . TGTGCCAGCTCCGGGACAGGCACAGATACGCAGTATTTT CASSGTGTDTQYF
. TRBJ1-6 TRBV5-1 few TGCGCCAGCAGCGACCGGGACACTCTAAATTCACCCCTCCACTTT CASSDRDTLNSPLHF
. TRBJ2-3 TRBV7-9 . TGTGCCAGCAGTTACGCAAGACCCGGGACTCGCACAGATACGCAGTATTTT CASSYARPGTRTDTQYF
. TRBJ2-4 TRBV21-1 few TGTGCCAGCAGAGGTCAGCCTGTCTTAGCCAAAAACATTCAGTACTTC CASRGQPVLAKNIQYF
. TRBJ2-7 TRBV7-2 few TGTGCCAGCAGCTTAGCTGACCGAACCTACGAGCAGTACTTC CASSLADRTYEQYF
. TRBJ1-5 TRBV4-2 few TGTGCCAGCAGCGCCGCGGGTCAGCCCCAGCATTTT CASSAAGQPQHF
TRBD1 TRBJ1-2 TRBV5-1 . TGCGCCAGCATCGACGACCCGGCAGGGGGTACCCATGGCTACACCTTC CASIDDPAGGTHGYTF
TRBD2 TRBJ2-5 TRBV3-1 . TGTGCCAGCAGCCACAGCATTGGCGGGGGGGCTGGGGGGACCCAGTACTTC CASSHSIGGGAGGTQYF
. TRBJ2-7 TRBV6-5 few TGTGCCAGCAGTTACTCGGACTTCCTGGGTGAGCAGTACTTC CASSYSDFLGEQYF
TRBD1 TRBJ1-1 TRBV15 many TGTGCCACCAGAACTCAGGGGGGACCGAACACTGAAGCTTTCTTT CATRTQGGPNTEAFF
. TRBJ1-1 TRBV5-4 few TGTGCCAGCAGCTTGGACGGACACAGGGTGCAGGCTTTCTTT CASSLDGHRVQAFF
. TRBJ1-6 TRBV3-1 . TGTGCCAGCAGCCAGGGGGAGGGTCATAATTCACCCCTCCACTTT CASSQGEGHNSPLHF
. TRBJ1-1 TRBV18 few TGTGCCAGCTCACCACCCATAAACACTGAAGCTTTCTTT CASSPPINTEAFF
. TRBJ2-6 TRBV4-3 many TGCGCCAGCAGCCAAGAAACCCAGGGGACTGGGGCCAACGTCCTGACTTTC CASSQETQGTGANVLTF
. TRBJ2-5 TRBV4-1 many TGCGCCAGCAGCCAAGGGGGTGGCGGGGCCATGAAGACCCAGTACTTC CASSQGGGGAMKTQYF
TRBD2 TRBJ2-2 TRBV2 many TGTGCCAGCAGTATTAGCGGGGACTCTCCCGGGGAGCTGTTTTTT CASSISGDSPGELFF
. TRBJ1-5 TRBV7-8 . TGTGCCAGCAGCTTGGACTGGAGTCAGCCCCAGCATTTT CASSLDWSQPQHF
. TRBJ2-3 TRBV11-2 few TGTGCCAGCAGCCGGGACCAGAGCACAGATACGCAGTATTTT CASSRDQSTDTQYF
. TRBJ2-5 TRBV12-3/TRBV12-4 many TGTGCCAGCAGTTTAGGGATCCAAGAGACCCAGTACTTC CASSLGIQETQYF
TRBD2 TRBJ2-2 TRBV9 . TGTGCCAGCAGCGTACGAACTAGCGCCGGGGAGCTGTTTTTT CASSVRTSAGELFF
. TRBJ1-2 TRBV29-1 few TGCAGCGTTGCTGGGGGAATATATGGCTACACCTTC CSVAGGIYGYTF
. TRBJ1-2 TRBV3-1 . TGTGCCAGCAGCCAAGTCCGATCCAGAACTTATGGCTACACCTTC CASSQVRSRTYGYTF
. TRBJ2-2 TRBV7-3 . TGTGCCAGCAGCTTAACTAGTGTCGACGCCGGGGAGCTGTTTTTT CASSLTSVDAGELFF
. TRBJ2-7 TRBV24-1 few TGTGCCACCAGTGATTTGAAGGGCCGATCCTCCTACGAGCAGTACTTC CATSDLKGRSSYEQYF
TRBD1 TRBJ1-2 TRBV7-9 . TGTGCCAGCTCTCCGGGAGCTCGGACAGGGAAGGACTACACCTTC CASSPGARTGKDYTF
. TRBJ1-6 TRBV4-3 few TGCGCCAGCAGCCAAGGGGGAGGGCCGCCCCTCCACTTT CASSQGGGPPLHF
. TRBJ1-5 TRBV6-5 few TGTGCCAGCAGTTACGACCGAATCGGACGGAGCCATAGCAATCAGCCCCAGCATTTT CASSYDRIGRSHSNQPQHF
. TRBJ2-3 TRBV10-2 few TGCGCCAGCACCAAAAGTAGGGGCACAGATACGCAGTATTTT CASTKSRGTDTQYF
. TRBJ2-5 TRBV7-8 many TGTGCCAGCAGCTTACTAGGGGAAGAGGAGGGAGAGACCCAGTACTTC CASSLLGEEEGETQYF
. TRBJ2-5 TRBV9 . TGTGCCAGCAGCGTCGACTCCTCCAAGATGACCCAGTACTTC CASSVDSSKMTQYF
. TRBJ2-5 TRBV10-3 few TGTGCCATCAGTGAGTCGCCTAGGGAGACCCAGTACTTC CAISESPRETQYF
. TRBJ1-1 TRBV7-2 few TGTGCCAGCAGCCCCGGACAGCCCGGAATCACTGAAGCTTTCTTT CASSPGQPGITEAFF
TRBD1 TRBJ2-6 TRBV6-2/TRBV6-3 . TGTGCCAGCAGTTACTACCGGGACAGAACCTTCGGGGCCAACGTCCTGACTTTC CASSYYRDRTFGANVLTF
. TRBJ2-5 TRBV5-1 few TGCGCCAGCAGCTTGGATGGCCAGGGAAGAGAGACCCAGTACTTC CASSLDGQGRETQYF
TRBD2 TRBJ2-3 TRBV7-2 few TGTGCCAGCAGCCTGGGACTAGCGGGGGGGATAGATACGCAGTATTTT CASSLGLAGGIDTQYF
. TRBJ2-7 TRBV6-2/TRBV6-3 . TGTGCCAGCAGACGCCCCGGCCTGGGGAGCCACGAGCAGTACTTC CASRRPGLGSHEQYF
. TRBJ1-1 TRBV7-9 few TGTGCCAGCACCTCATCGGGGGACGGGGCTTTCTTT CASTSSGDGAFF
. TRBJ2-1 TRBV7-9 few TGTGCCAGCAGCCCGCTCGGGAACAATGAGCAGTTCTTC CASSPLGNNEQFF
. TRBJ1-2 TRBV6-5 . TGTGCCAGCAGCATACCCGGGGAGGCAGGCACCTTC CASSIPGEAGTF
. TRBJ1-1 TRBV16 few TGTGCCAGCAGCCCTCGGGGGGGGGTGAACACTGAAGCTTTCTTT CASSPRGGVNTEAFF
. TRBJ1-3 TRBV6-5 few TGTGCCAGCGGCGGGGACTCCCGCTCTGGAAACACCATATATTTT CASGGDSRSGNTIYF
. TRBJ1-2 TRBV7-2 . TGTGCCAGCAGCTTATTTCTAGGTATCGAGTATGGCTACACCTTC CASSLFLGIEYGYTF
. TRBJ2-7 TRBV2 . TGTGCCAGTTGTCCCAGGGGAAACGAGCAGTACTTC CASCPRGNEQYF
. TRBJ2-7 TRBV25-1 many TGTGCCAGCAGTGATGGAATAAACAAAGGCTACGAGCAGTACTTC CASSDGINKGYEQYF
. TRBJ2-2 TRBV4-1 . TGCGCCAGCAGCCTACTCTGGGCGAACACCGGGGAGCTGTTTTTT CASSLLWANTGELFF
. TRBJ2-1 TRBV4-2 few TGTGCCAGCAGCCTTCAGGTGGGGGGGGGCCTGGATGAGCAGTTCTTC CASSLQVGGGLDEQFF
. TRBJ1-4 TRBV5-1 few TGCGCCAGCAGCTTGGAGGGGGAGACTAATGAAAAACTGTTTTTT CASSLEGETNEKLFF
. TRBJ1-1 TRBV18 . TGTGCCAGCTCACCTCAGGCCCCCACGGGGCGGGACACTGAAGCTTTCTTT CASSPQAPTGRDTEAFF